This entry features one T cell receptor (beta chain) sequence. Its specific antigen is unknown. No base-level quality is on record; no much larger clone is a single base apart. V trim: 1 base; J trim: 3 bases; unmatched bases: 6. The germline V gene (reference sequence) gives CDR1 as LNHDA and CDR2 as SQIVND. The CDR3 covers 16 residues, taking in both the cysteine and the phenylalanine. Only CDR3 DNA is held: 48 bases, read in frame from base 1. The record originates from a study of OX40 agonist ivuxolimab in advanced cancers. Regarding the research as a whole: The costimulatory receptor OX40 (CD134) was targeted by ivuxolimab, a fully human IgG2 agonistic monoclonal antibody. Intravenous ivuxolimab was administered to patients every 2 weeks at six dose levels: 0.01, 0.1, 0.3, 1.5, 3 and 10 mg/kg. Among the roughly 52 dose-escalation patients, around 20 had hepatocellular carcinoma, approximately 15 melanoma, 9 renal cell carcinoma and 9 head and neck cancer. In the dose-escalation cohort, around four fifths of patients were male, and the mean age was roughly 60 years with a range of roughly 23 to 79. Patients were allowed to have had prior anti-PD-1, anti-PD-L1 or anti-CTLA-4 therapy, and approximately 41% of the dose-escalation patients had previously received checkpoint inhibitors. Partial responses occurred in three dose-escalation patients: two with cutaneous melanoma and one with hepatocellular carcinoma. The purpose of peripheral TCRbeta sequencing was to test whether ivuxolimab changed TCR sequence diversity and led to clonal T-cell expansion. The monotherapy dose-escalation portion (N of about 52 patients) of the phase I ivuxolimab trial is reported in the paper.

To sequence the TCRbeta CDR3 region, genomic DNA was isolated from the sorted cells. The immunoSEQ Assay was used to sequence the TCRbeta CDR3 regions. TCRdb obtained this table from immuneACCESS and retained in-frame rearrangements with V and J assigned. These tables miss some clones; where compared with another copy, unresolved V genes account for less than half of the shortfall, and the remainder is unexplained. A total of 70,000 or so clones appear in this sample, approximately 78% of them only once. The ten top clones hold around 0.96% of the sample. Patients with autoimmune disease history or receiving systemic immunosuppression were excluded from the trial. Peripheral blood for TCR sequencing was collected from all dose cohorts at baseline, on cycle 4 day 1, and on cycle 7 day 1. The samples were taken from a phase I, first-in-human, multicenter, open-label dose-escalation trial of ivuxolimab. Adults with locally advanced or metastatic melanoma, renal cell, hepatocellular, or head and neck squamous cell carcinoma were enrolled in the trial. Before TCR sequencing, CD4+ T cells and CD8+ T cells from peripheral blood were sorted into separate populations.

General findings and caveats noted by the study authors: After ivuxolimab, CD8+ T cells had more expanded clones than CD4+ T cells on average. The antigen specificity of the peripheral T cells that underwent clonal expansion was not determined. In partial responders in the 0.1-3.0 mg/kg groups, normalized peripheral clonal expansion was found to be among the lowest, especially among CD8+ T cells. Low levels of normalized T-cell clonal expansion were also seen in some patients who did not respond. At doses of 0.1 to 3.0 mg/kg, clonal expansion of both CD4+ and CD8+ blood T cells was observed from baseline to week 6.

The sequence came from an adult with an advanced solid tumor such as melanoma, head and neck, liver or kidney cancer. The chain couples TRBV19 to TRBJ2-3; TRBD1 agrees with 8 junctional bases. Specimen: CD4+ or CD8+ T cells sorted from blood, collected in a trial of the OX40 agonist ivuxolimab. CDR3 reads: CASSIAGQGATDTQYF. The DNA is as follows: TGTGCCAGTAGTATAGCGGGCCAGGGGGCAACAGATACGCAGTATTTT.